These 22 T cell receptor beta chains share one sample of origin, sequenced in a study of spatial heterogeneity in lung cancer. Described time point: blood at routine non-recurrence follow-up after resection. TCRdb re-called the 5' RACE reads through MiXCR, storing one row per CDR3 protein. This table holds 1,000 to 1,500 distinct CDR3 sequences, 27% found once. This specimen was PBMCs, taken at follow-up. The source is a male donor with early-stage non-small cell lung cancer.

The chain joins TRBV12-3 or TRBV12-4 to TRBJ1-5; D is unresolved. The CDR3 has 12 residues. The V and J ends lost 6 bases and 6 bases respectively, with 9 bases between them. CDR3 sequence (DNA): TGTGCCAGCAGCCTCGGTCCTCAGCCCCAGCATTTT. As protein: CASSLGPQPQHF.

In its sample, this clonotype was seen many times. This chain uses TRBV4-1 with TRBJ2-1; D might be TRBD2 (5 bases). The CDR3 loop spans 17 amino acids. Germline V CDR1 and CDR2: MGHRA, YSYEKL. Trimming took 4 bases from V and 5 from J, leaving 21 bases between them. CDR3 DNA: TGCGCCAGCAGCCCGTACGAGGGTTCGACTTGGGACAATGAGCAGTTCTTC. Residues: CASSPYEGSTWDNEQFF.

This clonotype appeared many times. J is TRBJ2-1 and V is TRBV11-2; TRBD2 agrees at 16 bases. Trimming took 4 bases from V and 7 from J; bases not matched to a gene: 13. The CDR3 loop spans 19 amino acids. Germline lookup yields CDR1 SGHAT and CDR2 FQNNGV. The CDR3 sequence is CASSSPSGLAGGPRNEQFF. The DNA of the CDR3 is TGTGCCAGCAGCTCACCCTCGGGACTAGCGGGGGGGCCTAGGAATGAGCAGTTCTTC.

V is TRBV12-3 or TRBV12-4 and J is TRBJ2-1; weak D call: TRBD1 (6 bases). The CDR3 is 14 amino acids. V lost 4 bases and J lost 9, with 16 bases in between. The CDR3 bases are TGTGCCAGCAGTTCCGAACAGGGTTTAAGTGAGCAGTTCTTC. Translating gives CASSSEQGLSEQFF.

By frequency in the sample, this clonotype is large (0.1 to 1%). V usage is TRBV25-1 and J usage is TRBJ2-1; D gene uncertain. Trimming cost V 7 bases and J 3 bases, with 4 bases left between them. Germline assignment: CDR1 MGHDK and CDR2 SYGVNS. The length of the CDR3 is 11 residues. The CDR3 DNA reads TGTGCCAGCACAAACTACAATGAGCAGTTCTTC. Its translation is CASTNYNEQFF.

This clonotype was counted between two and nine times. The genes are TRBV6-1 and TRBJ1-5; maybe TRBD1 (5 bases). This CDR3 is 15 amino acids long. Trimming left V 7 bases short and J 2 bases short, with 15 bases between. Germline V gene lookup returns CDR1 MNHNS and CDR2 SASEGT. For the CDR3, the DNA is TGTGCCAGCAAACGGGGCCACGAAGGCAATCAGCCCCAGCATTTT. This codes for CASKRGHEGNQPQHF.

This clonotype was seen a handful of times. The J gene is TRBJ2-4, the V gene TRBV18; D not resolved. CDR3 length: 15 amino acids. V was trimmed by 4 bases and J by 5 bases, leaving 15 bases between them. CDR1 and CDR2 (germline): KGHSH, LQKENI. The CDR3 is CASSQLFGRENIQYF. CDR3 DNA: TGTGCCAGCTCACAATTATTCGGCAGAGAAAACATTCAGTACTTC.

This clonotype was seen a few times. This sequence joins TRBV6-1 and TRBJ1-4, with unresolved D. CDR1 is MNHNS and CDR2 is SASEGT in the germline V gene. This CDR3 region has 14 residues. The V and J ends lost 4 bases and 5 bases respectively, with 11 bases between them. The CDR3 reads CASSGRAENEKLFF. The CDR3 bases are TGTGCCAGCAGTGGGAGGGCGGAAAATGAAAAACTGTTTTTT.

This clonotype is labeled as hyperexpanded. This chain connects TRBV10-3 to TRBJ2-3; D is possibly TRBD2 (6 bases). The CDR3 is 16 residues long. Germline V CDR1 and CDR2: ENHRY, SYGVKD. The V end lost 2 bases, the J end lost 0 bases, and 12 bases lay between the germline ends. CDR3 loop: CAISEMTRTSTDTQYF. DNA of the CDR3: TGTGCCATCAGTGAGATGACTAGGACTAGCACAGATACGCAGTATTTT.

V and J are TRBV7-2 and TRBJ2-1; 11 bases are a match to TRBD2. Per the germline V gene, CDR1 is SGHTA and CDR2 is FQGNSA. With 5 bases clipped from V and 10 bases from J, the junction kept 7 bases outside the gene matches. The CDR3 is 14 amino acids. The DNA of the CDR3 is TGTGCCAGCAGCCGTGGCATAGCGGGAGGGGAGCAGTTCTTC. Amino acid sequence: CASSRGIAGGEQFF.

This clonotype came up many times. The V call is TRBV4-3, the J call TRBJ1-5; no definite D call. The CDR3 runs 13 residues. The V gene's germline CDR1 is LGHNA and CDR2 YSLEER. With 0 bases removed from V and 6 bases from J, the gap between germline ends came to 6 bases. CDR3: CASSQDRLQPQHF. The CDR3 region has the DNA TGCGCCAGCAGCCAAGACCGGCTTCAGCCCCAGCATTTT.

This clonotype was picked up a small number of times. The gene calls are TRBV11-2 and TRBJ2-1; D remains unclear. This CDR3 has 12 residues. The germline V gene encodes CDR1 SGHAT and CDR2 FQNNGV. Trimming removed 0 bases at V and 9 bases at J, with 6 bases between. The CDR3 here is CASSLDQFEQFF. CDR3 DNA sequence: TGTGCCAGCAGCTTAGATCAGTTTGAGCAGTTCTTC.

This clonotype was detected only a few times. This rearrangement joins TRBV6-1 to TRBJ2-5; TRBD1 agrees at 8 bases. The germline gives CDR1 MNHNS, CDR2 SASEGT. This CDR3 region has 12 residues. J was trimmed by 7 bases and V by 9 bases; bases with no gene match: 7. CDR3 coding DNA: TGTGCCAGTATCAGGGGGCGCGGGACCCAGTACTTC. It encodes CASIRGRGTQYF.

This clonotype qualifies as large. The chain combines TRBV5-6 with TRBJ1-2, with D uncertain. Germline V CDR1 and CDR2: SGHDT, YYEEEE. This CDR3 has 14 amino acids. With 0 bases removed from V and 7 bases from J, the gap between germline ends came to 13 bases. CDR3 protein: CASSLDRREAGYTF. For the CDR3, the DNA is TGTGCCAGCAGCTTGGATCGACGCGAGGCTGGCTACACCTTC.

This clonotype is termed medium-sized. The genes are TRBV6-5 and TRBJ2-1; D possibly corresponds to TRBD2 (6 bases). This CDR3 has 14 residues. Germline CDR1 is MNHEY and CDR2 is SVGAGI. V was trimmed by 8 bases and J by 5 bases, leaving 16 bases between them. The CDR3 sequence is CASGLLAANNEQFF. In DNA form, the CDR3 reads TGTGCCAGCGGGTTATTAGCGGCGAACAATGAGCAGTTCTTC.

The chain recombines TRBV28 with TRBJ2-7; D is undetermined. V lost 3 bases to trimming and J lost 2 bases, with 8 bases between them. In germline, CDR1 is MDHEN, CDR2 SYDVKM. The CDR3 length is 13 residues. In DNA form, the CDR3 reads TGTGCCAGCAGTTTGACTTTCCCCTACGAGCAGTACTTC. Amino acid sequence: CASSLTFPYEQYF. Filled out from reference TRBV28 and TRBJ2-7, the complete variable domain reads DVKVTQSSRYLVKRTGEKVFLECVQDMDHENMFWYRQDPGLGLRLIYFSYDVKMKEKGDIPEGYSVSREKKERFSLILESASTNQTSMYLCASSLTFPYEQYFGPGTRLTVT.

As to this clonotype: This may be a read error: a much more frequent sequence differs by one nucleotide. The rearrangement uses TRBV20-1 and TRBJ2-1; D perhaps matches TRBD1 (5 bases). Deletions cut 0 bases from V and 4 bases from J, with 16 bases between. Looked up from germline, CDR1 is DFQATT and CDR2 is SNEGSKA (reference sequence). The CDR3 sequence is 16 residues long. This chain's CDR3 is CSARDRKGVGYNEQFF. The CDR3 nucleotides read TGCAGTGCTAGAGATCGGAAAGGGGTAGGGTACAATGAGCAGTTCTTC.

Within the sample, this clonotype is large. The V gene is TRBV9, the J gene TRBJ2-1; a possible D gene is TRBD2 (5 bases). The CDR3 has 17 amino acids. Trimming removed 0 bases from V and 0 bases from J, with 13 bases in between. The germline CDR1 and CDR2 sequences are SGDLS and YYNGEE. CDR3 loop: CASSVEDLGSSYNEQFF. CDR3 sequence (DNA): TGTGCCAGCAGCGTAGAGGATCTAGGGAGCTCCTACAATGAGCAGTTCTTC.

This clonotype was counted at least ten times. V usage is TRBV2 and J usage is TRBJ2-3, with 7 nucleotides matching TRBD2. The CDR3 is made up of 16 amino acids. Germline V gives CDR1 SNHLY, CDR2 FYNNEI. The ends lost 3 bases at V and 4 bases at J; junction bases unmatched: 10. CDR3 bases: TGTGCCAGCAGTGATTGGCGGGAGCCAGGTGCAGATACGCAGTATTTT. Translation gives CASSDWREPGADTQYF.

The chain combines TRBV23-1 with TRBJ1-5, with D possibly TRBD1 on 6 matching bases. TRBV23-1 carries the ORF label, with uncertain function. The CDR3 extends over 16 amino acids. Deletions cut 6 bases from V and 1 base from J, with 16 bases between. DNA for the CDR3: TGCGCCAGCAGCCAAATCAGGGGTTCGAGCAATCAGCCCCAGCATTTT. Residues: CASSQIRGSSNQPQHF.

V usage is TRBV9 and J usage is TRBJ2-7, with a tentative D call TRBD1 (5 bases). Between the trimmed V and J ends, which lost 0 bases and 2 bases, there was a span of 12 bases. Germline V lookup: CDR1 SGDLS, CDR2 YYNGEE. The CDR3 length is 15 residues. CDR3 DNA sequence: TGTGCCAGCAGCGTAGCCCAGGGCCCTACCTACGAGCAGTACTTC. As protein: CASSVAQGPTYEQYF.

This clonotype came up a few times. This sequence joins TRBV20-1 and TRBJ2-3; 8 bases agree with TRBD1. The CDR3 has 13 residues. Per the germline V gene, CDR1 is DFQATT and CDR2 is SNEGSKA (reference sequence). The ends lost 5 bases at V and 2 bases at J; junction bases unmatched: 3. CDR3: CSASGGVTDTQYF. The CDR3 nucleotides read TGCAGTGCTTCAGGGGGCGTCACAGATACGCAGTATTTT.